Below, 6 T cell receptor beta chains from the same sample are listed, as sequenced in a study of T cell responses to AZD1222 COVID-19 vaccine. Assay used: immunoSEQ multiplex PCR; TCRdb lists only in-frame clones, some missing. The repertoire consists of about 120,000 clones, with around 90% occurring once and the leading ten covering approximately 2.7%. Sequencing was performed on peripheral blood, taken 28 days after the second AZD1222 dose. Receptor source: an adult who received the AZD1222 COVID-19 vaccine.

This clone was seen more than once but under ten times. This sequence joins TRBV9 and TRBJ2-2, with D unresolved. V was pared by 4 bases and J by 7 bases, with 11 bases between. The CDR3 has 13 amino acids. Germline values: CDR1 SGDLS, CDR2 YYNGEE. CDR3 region: CASSPSTGGELFF. DNA of the CDR3: TGTGCCAGCAGCCCATCTACGGGCGGGGAGCTGTTTTTT.

For the CDR3, the DNA is TGTGCCAGCAGCTTAGCGCAGGTAGAGCCCCAGCATTTT. Translating gives CASSLAQVEPQHF. The chain combines TRBV7-9 with TRBJ1-5, with D hard to call. Per germline, CDR1 SEHNR and CDR2 FQNEAQ (reference sequence). CDR3 length: 13 amino acids. Trimming took 0 bases from V and 8 from J, leaving 8 bases between them. Full variable domain (outside the CDR3, taken from reference TRBV7-9 and TRBJ1-5): DTGVSQNPRHKITKRGQNVTFRCDPISEHNRLYWYRQTLGQGPEFLTYFQNEAQLEKSRLLSDRFSAERPKGSFSTLEIQRTEQGDSAMYLCASSLAQVEPQHFGDGTRLSIL.

The chain couples TRBV6-5 to TRBJ1-1; 7 bases agree with TRBD1. Unmatched junction bases numbered 6, after V lost 10 bases and J lost 4 bases. The germline V gene has CDR1 MNHEY and CDR2 SVGAGI. CDR3 size: 12 residues. Here the CDR3 DNA reads TGTGCCACTCAAGGACAGGCCACTGAAGCTTTCTTT. The encoded protein is CATQGQATEAFF.

The rearrangement links TRBV19 to TRBJ1-2, with TRBD1 identical over 8 bases. J lost 6 bases, V lost 6 bases, and 3 bases had no gene match. The germline gives CDR1 LNHDA, CDR2 SQIVND (reference sequence). The CDR3 consists of 12 residues. The CDR3 region has the DNA TGTGCCAGTAGAAAGACAGGGGATGGCTACACCTTC. As protein: CASRKTGDGYTF.

This clone has just one count. The V gene is TRBV5-4, the J gene TRBJ2-6; D gene unclear. The germline CDR1 and CDR2 sequences are SGHNT and YYREEE (reference sequence). There are 15 residues in the CDR3. V gave up 0 bases and J gave up 2 bases, with 6 bases separating them. CDR3 sequence (DNA): TGTGCCAGCAGCTTGGTTGGGGCTGGGGCCAACGTCCTGACTTTC. Translating gives CASSLVGAGANVLTF.

The chain recombines TRBV9 with TRBJ1-2; D might be TRBD1 (5 bases). The germline V gene encodes CDR1 SGDLS and CDR2 YYNGEE. The length of the CDR3 is 14 residues. Trimming removed 2 bases from V and 3 bases from J, with 11 bases in between. CDR3 bases: TGTGCCAGCAGCGTCGCAGGGACGGACTATGGCTACACCTTC. Translating gives CASSVAGTDYGYTF.